The 20 T cell receptor beta chains in this list originate from one sample, sequenced in a study of T cells after yellow fever vaccination. TCRdb passed the 5' RACE reads through MiXCR, listing each CDR3 protein once. The sample yields roughly 520,000 distinct CDR3 sequences, 21% seen once. Sequencing used PBMCs, obtained roughly 20 days after the first yellow fever vaccination. Receptor source: a man aged 18 to 30 who received the YFV17D yellow fever vaccine.

This clonotype was recorded a few times. V gene TRBV4-1 combines with J gene TRBJ1-2; TRBD1 aligns across 7 bases. From germline, CDR1 is MGHRA and CDR2 YSYEKL. There are 13 residues in the CDR3. V was clipped by 0 bases and J by 13 bases; unmatched bases: 8. CDR3 loop: CASSQEDRRSPTF. Written as DNA, the CDR3 is TGCGCCAGCAGCCAAGAGGACAGGCGGTCACCCACCTTC.

The chain joins TRBV20-1 to TRBJ2-2, with 15 bases matching TRBD2. Germline-derived CDR1 and CDR2 are DFQATT and SNEGSKA (reference sequence). There are 17 residues in the CDR3. With 6 bases clipped from V and 2 bases from J, the junction kept 7 bases outside the gene matches. CDR3 amino acids: CSAIGLAGGPNTGELFF. The CDR3 DNA reads as TGCAGTGCGATCGGACTAGCGGGGGGGCCTAACACCGGGGAGCTGTTTTTT.

This chain joins TRBV12-3 or TRBV12-4 and TRBJ1-2, with D possibly TRBD1 on 6 matching bases. This CDR3 has 14 residues. V gave up 3 bases and J gave up 3 bases, with 11 bases separating them. The CDR3 nucleotides read TGTGCCAGCAGTTTGAGGGGGAGCGACTATGGCTACACCTTC. Protein: CASSLRGSDYGYTF.

This clonotype appeared a few times. This CDR3 is CASSQDRGLGQPQHF. The CDR3, as DNA: TGCGCCAGCAGCCAAGATCGGGGGTTAGGACAGCCCCAGCATTTT. The chain combines TRBV4-1 with TRBJ1-5; tentative D call: TRBD1 (5 bases). Trimming cost V 0 bases and J 7 bases, with 13 bases left between them. The CDR3 is 15 amino acids. CDR1 and CDR2 from the germline V gene are MGHRA and YSYEKL.

This clonotype was observed a handful of times. The CDR3 here is CASSWGDTGVTEAFF. DNA for the CDR3: TGCGCCAGCAGCTGGGGAGACACAGGAGTCACTGAAGCTTTCTTT. J is TRBJ1-1 and V is TRBV5-1, with TRBD1 as a possible D gene (5 bases). Trimming stripped 3 bases from V and 4 bases from J, with 16 bases between. The CDR3 runs 15 residues. The germline gives CDR1 SGHRS, CDR2 YFSETQ.

The chain employs TRBV3-1 and TRBJ2-5; 7 bases map to TRBD1. Germline lookup yields CDR1 LGHDT and CDR2 YNNKEL (reference sequence). Germline trimming cut 7 bases from V and 2 bases from J; bases unmatched to any gene: 10. The CDR3 runs to 15 residues. CDR3 DNA: TGTGCCAGCACCGATAGACAGGGAGTACAAGAGACCCAGTACTTC. Its protein product is CASTDRQGVQETQYF.

The V gene is TRBV9, the J gene TRBJ1-4, with D possibly TRBD1 on 6 matching bases. The CDR3 has 14 amino acids. Per the germline V gene, CDR1 is SGDLS and CDR2 is YYNGEE. V dropped 4 bases and J dropped 5 bases, with 12 bases sitting between them. As DNA, the CDR3 is TGTGCCAGCAGCTCCCGAGACAGGAATGAAAAACTGTTTTTT. It codes for CASSSRDRNEKLFF. Together with reference TRBV9 and TRBJ1-4, the CDR3 gives the full variable domain: DSGVTQTPKHLITATGQRVTLRCSPRSGDLSVYWYQQSLDQGLQFLIQYYNGEERAKGNILERFSAQQFPDLHSELNLSSLELGDSALYFCASSSRDRNEKLFFGSGTQLSVL.

The chain links TRBV7-2 to TRBJ2-2; 9 bases line up with TRBD1. Germline CDR1 is SGHTA and CDR2 is FQGNSA. There are 15 residues in the CDR3. J gave up 6 bases and V 5 bases, and 7 bases lay outside the gene matches. Written as DNA, the CDR3 is TGTGCCAGCAGCCTAACAGGGGGCATAGCCGGGGAGCTGTTTTTT. This encodes CASSLTGGIAGELFF. Full variable domain (missing parts from reference TRBV7-2 and TRBJ2-2): GAGVSQSPSNKVTEKGKDVELRCDPISGHTALYWYRQSLGQGLEFLIYFQGNSAPDKSGLPSDRFSAERTGGSVSTLTIQRTQQEDSAVYLCASSLTGGIAGELFFGEGSRLTVL.

This clonotype appeared a few times. This chain connects TRBV5-1 to TRBJ2-5; D uncertain. The CDR3 runs to 16 residues. V lost 0 bases and J lost 5, with 17 bases in between. Germline V CDR1 and CDR2: SGHRS, YFSETQ. The CDR3 reads CASSLGPTDRGETQYF. The DNA of the CDR3 is TGCGCCAGCAGCTTGGGGCCTACAGACCGTGGGGAGACCCAGTACTTC.

This clonotype occurred a few times. The chain is built from TRBV10-2 and TRBJ2-3; no firm D call. CDR3 length: 13 residues. Trimming removed 6 bases from V and 4 bases from J, with 11 bases in between. Per the germline V gene, CDR1 is WSHSY and CDR2 is SAAADI. CDR3 protein: CASRTGGPDTQYF. The DNA for the CDR3 is TGCGCCAGCAGGACTGGTGGGCCAGATACGCAGTATTTT.

This clonotype was recorded many times. The genes are TRBV18 and TRBJ1-6; no firm D call. Germline assignment: CDR1 KGHSH and CDR2 LQKENI. The CDR3 loop spans 12 amino acids. V was pared by 6 bases and J by 2 bases, with 2 bases between. CDR3 sequence: CASSPYNSPLHF. The CDR3, as DNA: TGTGCCAGCTCCCCCTATAATTCACCCCTCCACTTT.

V gene TRBV5-1 combines with J gene TRBJ2-5; 11 bases map to TRBD2. After removal of 0 bases from V and 1 base from J, the junction contained 8 bases not matched to a gene. Germline CDR1 and CDR2: SGHRS and YFSETQ. This CDR3 spans 18 amino acids. CDR3 amino acids: CASSLARLAGGLQETQYF. The CDR3 DNA is TGCGCCAGCAGCTTGGCCCGGCTAGCGGGGGGCCTCCAAGAGACCCAGTACTTC.

The chain couples TRBV28 to TRBJ1-5; the D is unclear. Germline CDR1 reads MDHEN; CDR2 reads SYDVKM. This CDR3 is built from 12 residues. Trimming pared 3 bases from V and 5 bases from J, leaving 5 bases between. The DNA for the CDR3 is TGTGCCAGCAGTTTTCCGTATCAGCCCCAGCATTTT. This translates into CASSFPYQPQHF.

In its sample, this clonotype was seen a few times. V and J are TRBV5-1 and TRBJ1-3, with D uncertain. The germline gives CDR1 SGHRS, CDR2 YFSETQ. The CDR3 is 14 residues long. V lost 4 bases and J lost 0, with 8 bases in between. CDR3 sequence reads: CASSVDGSGNTIYF. The CDR3, as DNA: TGCGCCAGCAGCGTGGACGGCTCTGGAAACACCATATATTTT.

DNA of the CDR3: TGTGCCAGCAGCCAGTTGGGACTAGCACAACGCGAGCAGTACTTC. Its protein is CASSQLGLAQREQYF. This sequence joins TRBV7-6 and TRBJ2-7, with 9 bases matching TRBD2. The CDR3 is 15 amino acids. J was trimmed by 6 bases and V by 5 bases; bases with no gene match: 11. Germline V lookup: CDR1 SGHVS, CDR2 FNYEAQ.

V gene TRBV20-1 combines with J gene TRBJ2-3, with D possibly being TRBD2 (7 bases). The CDR3 sequence is 14 residues long. Germline values: CDR1 DFQATT, CDR2 SNEGSKA (reference sequence). V dropped 1 base and J dropped 5 bases, with 13 bases sitting between them. CDR3 sequence reads: CSARVRGRIDTQYF. CDR3 coding DNA: TGCAGTGCTAGAGTGCGGGGGCGGATAGATACGCAGTATTTT.

The rearrangement links TRBV12-3 or TRBV12-4 to TRBJ2-3, with D unclear. The V end lost 5 bases, the J end lost 6 bases, and 15 bases lay between the germline ends. The length of the CDR3 is 14 residues. CDR3 loop: CASSPLGLGDTQYF. The CDR3 nucleotides are TGTGCCAGCAGTCCGCTGGGCCTCGGGGATACGCAGTATTTT.

This clonotype was detected a few times. The chain links TRBV4-1 to TRBJ2-5; no clear D gene. With 1 base removed from V and 2 bases from J, the gap between germline ends came to 8 bases. Germline CDR1 and CDR2: MGHRA and YSYEKL. The CDR3 is made up of 14 amino acids. The CDR3 is CASSQVQLQETQYF. The CDR3 region has the DNA TGCGCCAGCAGCCAAGTGCAGTTACAAGAGACCCAGTACTTC.

The rearrangement links TRBV6-4 to TRBJ1-5; D is ambiguous. From germline, CDR1 is MRHNA and CDR2 SNTAGT. The CDR3 is 12 amino acids. V lost 0 bases to trimming and J lost 7 bases, with 4 bases between them. The CDR3 here is CASSDSRQPQHF. The DNA for the CDR3 is TGTGCCAGCAGTGACTCGAGGCAGCCCCAGCATTTT.

The rearrangement joins TRBV6-2 or TRBV6-3 to TRBJ2-2; D is uncertain. Deletions cut 1 base from V and 5 bases from J, with 11 bases between. The CDR3 covers 15 residues. Germline lookup yields CDR1 MNHEY and CDR2 SVGEGT. This CDR3 reads CASSYWPVPTGELFF. The CDR3 region has the DNA TGTGCCAGCAGTTACTGGCCAGTACCGACCGGGGAGCTGTTTTTT.